These 7 T cell receptor beta chains were all obtained from the same sample, sequenced in a study of PD-1 blockade in classical Hodgkin lymphoma. Assay: immunoSEQ multiplex PCR; the TCRdb copy retains only in-frame clones and omits some. The sample lists some 58,000 clones; roughly 89% were seen once. This sample's time point: cycle 4 day 1 (C4D1), after about 6 weeks of nivolumab. Relapse after autologous stem cell transplantation occurred in every patient, and brentuximab vedotin exposure varied. The sample here was peripheral blood mononuclear cells (PBMCs), taken before the fourth cycle of nivolumab. The receptors here all came from a human donor with classical Hodgkin lymphoma.

This clone occurred once. CDR3: CASSPWEDTQYF. The DNA for the CDR3 is TGTGCCAGCTCACCATGGGAGGATACGCAGTATTTT. The chain carries TRBV18 and TRBJ2-3, with D perhaps matching TRBD2 (5 bases). V lost 2 bases and J 6 bases, leaving 6 bases between the germline ends. The CDR3 has 12 amino acids. CDR1 is KGHSH and CDR2 is LQKENI in the germline V gene.

The V and J genes are TRBV6-5 and TRBJ1-6, with no clear D. The CDR3 loop spans 15 amino acids. Germline-derived CDR1 and CDR2 are MNHEY and SVGAGI. V was clipped by 5 bases and J by 2 bases, with 10 bases between them. The CDR3 region is CASSRDTTYNSPLHF. The CDR3 DNA is TGTGCCAGCAGTCGCGACACGACCTATAATTCACCCCTCCACTTT.

The chain uses TRBV6-1 and TRBJ1-1, with D hard to call. Trimming took 6 bases from V and 6 from J, leaving 8 bases between them. Germline loops: CDR1 MNHNS, CDR2 SASEGT. The CDR3 length is 11 residues. The CDR3 sequence is CASRGRSEAFF. In DNA form, the CDR3 reads TGTGCCAGCAGAGGAAGGTCTGAAGCTTTCTTT.

V gene TRBV7-2 combines with J gene TRBJ2-7, with D perhaps matching TRBD1 (5 bases). CDR3 length: 15 residues. CDR1 is SGHTA and CDR2 is FQGNSA in the germline V gene. V lost 1 base and J 2 bases, leaving 12 bases between the germline ends. CDR3 residues: CASSLEEGRAYEQYF. The CDR3 region has the DNA TGTGCCAGCAGCTTAGAAGAAGGCAGGGCCTACGAGCAGTACTTC.

The rearrangement uses TRBV6-6 and TRBJ1-2, with D possibly matching TRBD1 (5 bases). V was cut by 0 bases and J by 7 bases, with 15 bases left in between. Germline V gene lookup returns CDR1 MNHNY and CDR2 SVGAGI (reference sequence). The CDR3 loop spans 15 amino acids. The CDR3 DNA reads TGTGCCAGCAGTTACTCCCAGGGAGGAGGGTCTGGCTACACCTTC. Its protein product is CASSYSQGGGSGYTF.

The genes are TRBV4-1 and TRBJ2-2; possibly TRBD2 for D (7 bases). The CDR3 loop spans 17 amino acids. Deletions cut 1 base from V and 7 bases from J, with 19 bases between. Looked up from germline, CDR1 is MGHRA and CDR2 is YSYEKL. The CDR3 bases are TGCGCCAGCAGCCAAGGCTCATTGGGGGGGCCTAGCGGGGAGCTGTTTTTT. It codes for CASSQGSLGGPSGELFF.

This rearrangement joins TRBV5-1 to TRBJ2-1, with 9 positions matching TRBD2. Unmatched junction bases numbered 5, after V lost 4 bases and J lost 3 bases. The CDR3 is 15 amino acids. The germline V gene has CDR1 SGHRS and CDR2 YFSETQ. CDR3 residues: CASSTQRGDYNEQFF. The CDR3, as DNA: TGCGCCAGCAGCACCCAGCGGGGGGACTACAATGAGCAGTTCTTC.